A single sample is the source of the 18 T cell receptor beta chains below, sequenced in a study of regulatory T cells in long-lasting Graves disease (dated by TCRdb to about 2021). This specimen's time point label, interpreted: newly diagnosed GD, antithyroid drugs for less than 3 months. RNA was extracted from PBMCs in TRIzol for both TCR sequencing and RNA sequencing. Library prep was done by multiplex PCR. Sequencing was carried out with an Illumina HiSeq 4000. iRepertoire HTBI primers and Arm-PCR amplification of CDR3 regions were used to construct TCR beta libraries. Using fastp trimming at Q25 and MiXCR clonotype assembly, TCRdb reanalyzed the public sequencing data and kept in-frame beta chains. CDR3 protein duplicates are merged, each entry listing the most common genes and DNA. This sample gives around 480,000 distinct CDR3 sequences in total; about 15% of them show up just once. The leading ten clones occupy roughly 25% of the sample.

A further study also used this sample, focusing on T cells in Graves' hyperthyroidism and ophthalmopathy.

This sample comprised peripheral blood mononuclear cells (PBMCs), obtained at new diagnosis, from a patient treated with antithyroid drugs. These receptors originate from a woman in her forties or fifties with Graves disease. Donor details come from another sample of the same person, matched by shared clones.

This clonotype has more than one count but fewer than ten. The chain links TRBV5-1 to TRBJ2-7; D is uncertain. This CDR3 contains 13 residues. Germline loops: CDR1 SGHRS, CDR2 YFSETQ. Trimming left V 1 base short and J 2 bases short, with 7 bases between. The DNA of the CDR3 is TGCGCCAGCAGCTTGCTCCCGGCCTACGAGCAGTACTTC. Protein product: CASSLLPAYEQYF.

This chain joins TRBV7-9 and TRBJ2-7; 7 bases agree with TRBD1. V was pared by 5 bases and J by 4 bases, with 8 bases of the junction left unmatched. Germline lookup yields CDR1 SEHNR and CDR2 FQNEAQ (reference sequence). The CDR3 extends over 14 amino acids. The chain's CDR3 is CASSPTGTAYEQYF. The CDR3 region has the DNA TGTGCCAGCAGCCCGACGGGGACAGCTTACGAGCAGTACTTC.

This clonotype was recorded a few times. The chain's CDR3 is CASSLGSGRTGELFF. DNA of the CDR3: TGTGCCAGCAGCTTAGGATCGGGGCGTACCGGGGAGCTGTTTTTT. This chain uses TRBV7-2 with TRBJ2-2; D tentatively fits TRBD1 or TRBD2 (5 bases each). Trimming left V 1 base short and J 5 bases short, with 11 bases between. The CDR3 covers 15 residues. Germline lookup yields CDR1 SGHTA and CDR2 FQGNSA.

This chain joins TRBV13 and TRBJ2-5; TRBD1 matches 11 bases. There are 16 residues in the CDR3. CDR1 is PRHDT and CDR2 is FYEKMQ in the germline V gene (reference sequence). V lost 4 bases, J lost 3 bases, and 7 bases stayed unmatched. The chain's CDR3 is CASSSWTGGSEETQYF. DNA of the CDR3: TGTGCCAGCAGCTCTTGGACAGGGGGCAGCGAAGAGACCCAGTACTTC.

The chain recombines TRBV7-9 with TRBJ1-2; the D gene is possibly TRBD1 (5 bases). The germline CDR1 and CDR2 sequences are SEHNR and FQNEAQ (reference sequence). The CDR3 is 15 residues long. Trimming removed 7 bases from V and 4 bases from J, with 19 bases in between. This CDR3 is CASTVGQGARYGYTF. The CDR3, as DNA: TGTGCCAGCACGGTCGGTCAAGGGGCGCGCTATGGCTACACCTTC.

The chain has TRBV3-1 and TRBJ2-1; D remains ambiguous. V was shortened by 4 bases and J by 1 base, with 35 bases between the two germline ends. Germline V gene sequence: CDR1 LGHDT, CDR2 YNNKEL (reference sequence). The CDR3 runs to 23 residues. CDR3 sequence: CASSLYRFGYSPLGLVSYNEQFF. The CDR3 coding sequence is TGTGCCAGCAGCCTTTACCGATTTGGCTACTCGCCTTTAGGTTTAGTTTCCTACAATGAGCAGTTCTTC.

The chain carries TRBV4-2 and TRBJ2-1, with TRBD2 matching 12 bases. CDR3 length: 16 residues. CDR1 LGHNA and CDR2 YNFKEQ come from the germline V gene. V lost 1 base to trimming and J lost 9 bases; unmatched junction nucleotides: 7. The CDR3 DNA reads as TGTGCCAGCAGCCAAGTCCTAGCGGGGGGGTGGGGTGAGCAGTTCTTC. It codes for CASSQVLAGGWGEQFF.

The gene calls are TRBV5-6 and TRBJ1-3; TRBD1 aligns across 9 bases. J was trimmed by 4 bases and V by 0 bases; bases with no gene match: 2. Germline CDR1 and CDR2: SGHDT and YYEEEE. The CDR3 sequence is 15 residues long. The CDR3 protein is CASSLDRGLGNTIYF. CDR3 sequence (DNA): TGTGCCAGCAGCTTGGACAGGGGGCTCGGAAACACCATATATTTT.

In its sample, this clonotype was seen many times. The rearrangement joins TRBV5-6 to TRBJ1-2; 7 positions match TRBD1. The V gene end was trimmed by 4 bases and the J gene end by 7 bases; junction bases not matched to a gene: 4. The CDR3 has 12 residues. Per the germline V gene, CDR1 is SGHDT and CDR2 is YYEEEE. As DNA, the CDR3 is TGTGCCAGCAGCCCGACAGGGTTTGGCTACACCTTC. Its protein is CASSPTGFGYTF.

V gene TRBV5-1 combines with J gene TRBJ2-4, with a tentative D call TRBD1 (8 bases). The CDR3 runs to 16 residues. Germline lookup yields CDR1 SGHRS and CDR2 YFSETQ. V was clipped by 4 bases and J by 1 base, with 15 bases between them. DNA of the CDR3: TGCGCCAGCAGCCAAACAGGGGGGGAGGCCAAAAACATTCAGTACTTC. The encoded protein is CASSQTGGEAKNIQYF.

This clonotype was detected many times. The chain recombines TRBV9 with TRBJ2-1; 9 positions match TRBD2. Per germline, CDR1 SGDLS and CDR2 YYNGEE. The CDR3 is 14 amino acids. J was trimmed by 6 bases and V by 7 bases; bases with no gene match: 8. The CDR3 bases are TGTGCCAGCGGCCTGAGCGGGGGGTTCAATGAGCAGTTCTTC. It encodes CASGLSGGFNEQFF.

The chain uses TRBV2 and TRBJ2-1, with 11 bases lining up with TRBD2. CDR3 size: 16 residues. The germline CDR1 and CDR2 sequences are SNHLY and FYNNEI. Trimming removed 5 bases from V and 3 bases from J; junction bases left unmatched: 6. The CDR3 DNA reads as TGTGCCAGCAGTCTCGCTAGCGGGGGGTACTACAATGAGCAGTTCTTC. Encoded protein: CASSLASGGYYNEQFF.

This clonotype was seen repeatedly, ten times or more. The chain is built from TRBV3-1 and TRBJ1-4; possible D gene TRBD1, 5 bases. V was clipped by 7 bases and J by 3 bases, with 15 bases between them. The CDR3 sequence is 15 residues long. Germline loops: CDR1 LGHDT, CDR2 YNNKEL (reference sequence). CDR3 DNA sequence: TGTGCCAGCACCCCGGGACTATTGGCTAATGAAAAACTGTTTTTT. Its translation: CASTPGLLANEKLFF.

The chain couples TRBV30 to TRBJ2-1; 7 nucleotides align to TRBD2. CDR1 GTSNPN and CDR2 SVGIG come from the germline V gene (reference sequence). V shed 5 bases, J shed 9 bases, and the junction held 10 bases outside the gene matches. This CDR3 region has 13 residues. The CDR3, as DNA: TGTGCCTGGGCTTGGGGGGGGGATTCTGAGCAGTTCTTC. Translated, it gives CAWAWGGDSEQFF. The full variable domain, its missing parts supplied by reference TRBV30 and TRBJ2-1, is SQTIHQWPATLVQPVGSPLSLECTVEGTSNPNLYWYRQAAGRGLQLLFYSVGIGQISSEVPQNLSASRPQDRQFILSSKKLLLSDSGFYLCAWAWGGDSEQFFGPGTRLTVL.

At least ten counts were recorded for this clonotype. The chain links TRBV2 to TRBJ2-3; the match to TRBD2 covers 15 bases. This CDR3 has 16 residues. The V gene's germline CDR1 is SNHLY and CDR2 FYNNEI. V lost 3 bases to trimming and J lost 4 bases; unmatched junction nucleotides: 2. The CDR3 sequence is CASSEWTSGGADTQYF. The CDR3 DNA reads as TGTGCCAGCAGTGAGTGGACTAGCGGGGGGGCAGATACGCAGTATTTT.

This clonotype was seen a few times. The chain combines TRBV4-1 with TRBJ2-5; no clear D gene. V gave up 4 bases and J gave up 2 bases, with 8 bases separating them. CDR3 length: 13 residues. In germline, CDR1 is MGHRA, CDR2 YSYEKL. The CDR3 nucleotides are TGCGCCAGCAGCCGTAACAGTCAAGAGACCCAGTACTTC. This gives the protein CASSRNSQETQYF.

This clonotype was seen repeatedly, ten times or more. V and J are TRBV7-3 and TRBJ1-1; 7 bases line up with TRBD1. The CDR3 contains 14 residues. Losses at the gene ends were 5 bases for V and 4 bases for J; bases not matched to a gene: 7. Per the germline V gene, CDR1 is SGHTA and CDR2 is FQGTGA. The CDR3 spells CASSSTGARTEAFF. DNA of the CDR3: TGTGCCAGCAGCAGTACAGGGGCGCGCACTGAAGCTTTCTTT.

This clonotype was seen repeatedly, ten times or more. The CDR3 DNA follows: TGCAGTGCTAGAGATCTGGGGGAGACCCAGTACTTC. It translates to CSARDLGETQYF. This chain links TRBV20-1 with TRBJ2-5, with D unclear. Germline V lookup: CDR1 DFQATT, CDR2 SNEGSKA (reference sequence). The CDR3 runs to 12 residues. Trimming removed 0 bases from V and 5 bases from J, with 7 bases in between.